This T cell receptor (beta chain) was recovered during a study of blood T cell repertoires in COVID-19. The wider study: Material from acute and convalescent COVID-19 was sourced from the United States, Italy and Spain. The analysed material was cDNA or gDNA that came from T cells, B-cell-depleted T cells, or PBMCs.

Authors' data handling: From reference gene primer amplification, estimates of nucleated cell counts were derived. Repertoires were generated with immunoSEQ multiplex PCR, while TCRdb's copy carries only in-frame clones and drops some. From that table come the V and J calls and clone size; the DNA was used to work out D and trimming. The data contain about 280,000 clones, 75% to 90% of them singletons. The sequenced sample was peripheral blood. This TCR derives from a woman aged 40 to 55 who had recovered from COVID-19.

For the CDR3, the DNA is TGTGCTAGTGCTCAGCGGGAGGAGGGGAATGAGCAGTTCTTC. Its translation: CASAQREEGNEQFF. J is TRBJ2-1 and V is TRBV12-5; 9 nucleotides align to TRBD2. V shed 7 bases, J shed 7 bases, and the junction held 8 bases outside the gene matches. Germline CDR1 is LGHNT and CDR2 is FRNRAP. This CDR3 spans 14 amino acids.